The clone carrying this TCR beta chain was picked up many times. Its antigen is not identified. The sample is drawn from a study of T cell repertoires in cytomegalovirus infection. In the study overall: Alongside well-studied HLA-B-restricted CMV epitopes, recently identified HLA-C-restricted CMV epitopes were also used. Based on public TCR beta signatures, there were indications of CMV infection and of a matching HLA type. Findings and limits, study-wide: The ex vivo response was dominated by HLA-C-restricted CMV-specific TCR beta clonotypes. Summed public TCR beta family frequency identified CMV carriers bearing the relevant HLA.

MiXCR, applied by TCRdb to the reads, yields one record per CDR3 protein. The sample consists of some 920,000 distinct CDR3 sequences, more than 25% of them appearing once. The source of this sequence is a human donor in good health (CMV status not recorded). Some clones in this sample may be carry-over from other donors' samples. The sample consisted of cultured CD8+ T cells from PBMCs, taken from culture after CMV antigen stimulation.

CDR3 sequence (DNA): TGTGCCAGCGGATCCACCGGGGAGCTGTTTTTT. This gives the protein CASGSTGELFF. The chain is built from TRBV6-5 and TRBJ2-2; D is undetermined. The CDR3 consists of 11 residues. The V end was cut by 8 bases, the J end by 4 bases, with 5 bases between. CDR1 and CDR2 from the germline V gene are MNHEY and SVGAGI.